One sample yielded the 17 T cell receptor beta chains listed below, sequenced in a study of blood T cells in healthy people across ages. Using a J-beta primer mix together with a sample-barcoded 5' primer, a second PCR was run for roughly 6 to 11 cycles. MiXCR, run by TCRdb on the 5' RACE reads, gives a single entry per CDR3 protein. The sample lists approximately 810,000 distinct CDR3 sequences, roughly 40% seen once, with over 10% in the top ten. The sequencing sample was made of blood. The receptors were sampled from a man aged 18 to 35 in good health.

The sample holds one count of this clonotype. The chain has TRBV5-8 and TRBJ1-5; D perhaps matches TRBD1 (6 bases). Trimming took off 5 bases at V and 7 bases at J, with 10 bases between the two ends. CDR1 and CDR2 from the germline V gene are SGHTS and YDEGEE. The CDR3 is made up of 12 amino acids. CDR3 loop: CASRTGFQPQHF. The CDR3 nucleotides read TGTGCCAGCAGAACAGGGTTCCAGCCCCAGCATTTT.

DNA of the CDR3: TGCGCCAGCAGCCAAGACGGCGGGGGGGACTACAATGAGCAGTACTTC. Protein product: CASSQDGGGDYNEQYF. The chain couples TRBV4-1 to TRBJ2-7; TRBD2 matches 9 bases. Germline CDR1 reads MGHRA; CDR2 reads YSYEKL. The V segment lost 0 bases and the J segment 7 bases; nucleotides outside the gene matches: 10. The CDR3 is made up of 16 amino acids.

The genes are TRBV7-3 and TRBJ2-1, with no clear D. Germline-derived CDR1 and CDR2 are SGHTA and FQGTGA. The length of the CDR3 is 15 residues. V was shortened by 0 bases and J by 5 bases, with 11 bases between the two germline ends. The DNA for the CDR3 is TGTGCCAGCAGCTTAACACTGGAGTCTCACAATGAGCAGTTCTTC. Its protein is CASSLTLESHNEQFF. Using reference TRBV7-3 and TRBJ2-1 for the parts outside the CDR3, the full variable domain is GAGVSQTPSNKVTEKGKYVELRCDPISGHTALYWYRQSLGQGPEFLIYFQGTGAADDSGLPNDRFFAVRPEGSVSTLKIQRTERGDSAVYLCASSLTLESHNEQFFGPGTRLTVL.

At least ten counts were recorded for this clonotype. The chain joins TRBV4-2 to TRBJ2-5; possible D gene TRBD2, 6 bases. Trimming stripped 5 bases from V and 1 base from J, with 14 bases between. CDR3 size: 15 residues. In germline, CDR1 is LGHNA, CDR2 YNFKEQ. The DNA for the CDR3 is TGTGCCAGCAGCTCCGTGGCGGGGACCCAAGAGACCCAGTACTTC. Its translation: CASSSVAGTQETQYF.

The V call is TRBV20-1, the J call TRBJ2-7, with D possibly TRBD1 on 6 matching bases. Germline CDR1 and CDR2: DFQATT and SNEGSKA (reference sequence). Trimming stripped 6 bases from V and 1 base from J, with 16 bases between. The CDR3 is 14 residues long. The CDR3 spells CSATGPGVSYEQYF. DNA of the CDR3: TGCAGTGCAACCGGCCCAGGGGTATCCTACGAGCAGTACTTC.

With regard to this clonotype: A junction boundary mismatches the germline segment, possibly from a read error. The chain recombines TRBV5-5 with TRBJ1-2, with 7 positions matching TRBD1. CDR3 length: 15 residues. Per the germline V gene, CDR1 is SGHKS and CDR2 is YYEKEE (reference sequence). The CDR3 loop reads CASSLTGSNNDGYTF. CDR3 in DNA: TGTGCCAGCAGTTTGACAGGGAGTAATAACGATGGCTACACCTTC.

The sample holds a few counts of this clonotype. CDR3 nucleotide sequence: TGTGCCAGCAGCCCCCGGACCGTTTCGCCCCTCCACTTT. Its protein product is CASSPRTVSPLHF. The chain has TRBV16 and TRBJ1-6, with D uncertain. This CDR3 is 13 amino acids long. V dropped 4 bases and J dropped 13 bases, with 14 bases sitting between them. In germline, CDR1 is KGHSY, CDR2 FQNENV.

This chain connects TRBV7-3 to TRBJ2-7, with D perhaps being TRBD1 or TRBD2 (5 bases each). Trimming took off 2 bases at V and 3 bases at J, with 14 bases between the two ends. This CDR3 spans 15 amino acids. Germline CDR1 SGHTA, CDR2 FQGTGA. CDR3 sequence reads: CASSLSSGPLYEQYF. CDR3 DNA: TGTGCCAGCAGCTTATCATCGGGACCCCTCTACGAGCAGTACTTC.

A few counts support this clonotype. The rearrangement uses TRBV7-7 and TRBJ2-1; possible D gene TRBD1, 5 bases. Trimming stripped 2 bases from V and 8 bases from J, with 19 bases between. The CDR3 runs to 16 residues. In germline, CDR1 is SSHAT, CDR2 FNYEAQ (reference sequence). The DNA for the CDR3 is TGTGCCAGCAGCTTATTTCCCAGTATGGTACAGGATGAGCAGTTCTTC. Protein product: CASSLFPSMVQDEQFF. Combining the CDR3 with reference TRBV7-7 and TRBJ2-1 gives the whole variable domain GAGVSQSPRYKVTKRGQDVTLRCDPISSHATLYWYQQALGQGPEFLTYFNYEAQPDKSGLPSDRFSAERPEGSISTLTIQRTEQRDSAMYRCASSLFPSMVQDEQFFGPGTRLTVL.

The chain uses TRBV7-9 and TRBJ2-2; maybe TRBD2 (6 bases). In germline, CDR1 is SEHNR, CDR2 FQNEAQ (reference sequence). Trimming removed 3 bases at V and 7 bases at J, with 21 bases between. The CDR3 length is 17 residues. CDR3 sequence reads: CASSLSGTLKGGGELFF. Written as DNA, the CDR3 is TGTGCCAGCAGCTTGTCCGGGACCCTTAAGGGAGGCGGGGAGCTGTTTTTT.

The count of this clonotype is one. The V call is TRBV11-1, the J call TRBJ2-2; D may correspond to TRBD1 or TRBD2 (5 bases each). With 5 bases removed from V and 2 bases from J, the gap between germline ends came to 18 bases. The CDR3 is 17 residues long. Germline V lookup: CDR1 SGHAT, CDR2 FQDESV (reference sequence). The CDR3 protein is CASSARTGARNTGELFF. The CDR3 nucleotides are TGTGCCAGCAGCGCGAGAACCGGGGCTAGAAACACCGGGGAGCTGTTTTTT.

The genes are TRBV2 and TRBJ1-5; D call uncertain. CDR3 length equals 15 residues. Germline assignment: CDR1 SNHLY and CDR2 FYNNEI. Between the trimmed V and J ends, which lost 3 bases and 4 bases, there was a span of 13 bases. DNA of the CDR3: TGTGCCAGCAGTGATGGGTTGGCGGAGAATCAGCCCCAGCATTTT. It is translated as CASSDGLAENQPQHF.

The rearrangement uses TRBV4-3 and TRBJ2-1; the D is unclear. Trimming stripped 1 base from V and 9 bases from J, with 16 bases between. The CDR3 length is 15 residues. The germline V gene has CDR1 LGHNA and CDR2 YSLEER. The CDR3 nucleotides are TGCGCCAGCAGCCAAGGGGCCGGTTTTCCCACTGAGCAGTTCTTC. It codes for CASSQGAGFPTEQFF.

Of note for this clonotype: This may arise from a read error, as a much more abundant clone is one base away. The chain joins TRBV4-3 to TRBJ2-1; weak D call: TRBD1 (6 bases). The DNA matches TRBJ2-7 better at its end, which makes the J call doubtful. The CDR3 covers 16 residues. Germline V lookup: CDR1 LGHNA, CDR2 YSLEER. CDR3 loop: CASSHPTGSSYNEQYF. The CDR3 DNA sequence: TGCGCCAGCAGCCACCCGACAGGAAGCTCCTACAATGAGCAGTACTTC.

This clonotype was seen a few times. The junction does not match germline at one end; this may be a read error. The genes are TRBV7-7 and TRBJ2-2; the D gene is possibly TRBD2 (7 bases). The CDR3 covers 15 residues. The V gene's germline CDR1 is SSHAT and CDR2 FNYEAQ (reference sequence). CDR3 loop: CASSMGGQGTGELFF. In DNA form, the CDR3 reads TGTGCTAGCAGCATGGGGGGGCAGGGCACCGGGGAGCTGTTTTTT.

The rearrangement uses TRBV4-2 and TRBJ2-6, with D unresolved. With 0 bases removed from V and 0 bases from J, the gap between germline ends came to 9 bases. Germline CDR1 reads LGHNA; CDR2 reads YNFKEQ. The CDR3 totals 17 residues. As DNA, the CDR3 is TGTGCCAGCAGCCAAGAAGTTTCGAGCTCTGGGGCCAACGTCCTGACTTTC. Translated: CASSQEVSSSGANVLTF.

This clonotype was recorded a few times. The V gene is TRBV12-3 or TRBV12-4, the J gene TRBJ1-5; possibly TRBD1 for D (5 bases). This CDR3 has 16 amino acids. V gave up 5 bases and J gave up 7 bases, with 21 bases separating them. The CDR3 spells CASSPWDRLTGQPQHF. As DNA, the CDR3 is TGTGCCAGCAGTCCTTGGGACCGTTTAACGGGACAGCCCCAGCATTTT.